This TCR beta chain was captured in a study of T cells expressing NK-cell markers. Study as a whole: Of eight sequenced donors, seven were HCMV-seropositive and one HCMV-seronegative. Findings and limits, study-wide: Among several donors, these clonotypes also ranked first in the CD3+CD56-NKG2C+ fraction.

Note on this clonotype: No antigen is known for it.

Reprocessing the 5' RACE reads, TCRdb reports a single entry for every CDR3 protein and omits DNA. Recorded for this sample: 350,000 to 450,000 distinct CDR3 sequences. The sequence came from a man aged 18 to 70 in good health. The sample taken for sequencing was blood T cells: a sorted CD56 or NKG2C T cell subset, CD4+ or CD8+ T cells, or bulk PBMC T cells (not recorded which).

CDR3: CASSLASGGLSYNEQFF. The chain uses TRBV7-2 and TRBJ2-1; the TRBD2 assignment by TCRdb is unverifiable without DNA. There are 17 residues in the CDR3. Germline CDR1 is SGHTA and CDR2 is FQGNSA.